This T cell receptor beta chain was sequenced in a study of lymphopenia after photon versus proton radiotherapy (dated by TCRdb to about 2019). Some background on the complete study: Photon and proton radiation therapy were compared by the study for their immunological effects in patients with gastrointestinal tumors who developed high-grade lymphopenia. The cohort comprised 20 patients with gastrointestinal tumors who received either photon or proton therapy and then developed lymphopenia. The goal of the study was to describe how the two radiation modalities differ in their effects on the immune system. The investigation overall reported the following: After the lymphocyte count nadir, oligoclonal expansion, especially of CD8+ Temra cells, was observed in photon-treated repertoires, and the drop in diversity was driven by this expansion. Proton-treated patients stayed relatively stable during treatment, while photon-treated patients lost naive T cells and TCR diversity and gained effector/memory populations. Across the cohort, among patients who died, a greater drop in TCR diversity after the nadir was inversely correlated with overall survival time. The survival association was assessed only in patients who died, and the authors presented better survival with proton therapy as a possibility rather than a demonstrated result.

Libraries came from the immunoSEQ multiplex PCR assay. Alongside multiparametric flow cytometry, deep sequencing of rearranged TCR beta loci was used to profile the T cell repertoires. TCRdb took over this immuneACCESS table, retaining in-frame rearrangements with V and J assigned. Such tables are incomplete; in checked studies, under half of the missing clones stem from an unresolved V gene, and the remainder is unexplained. In all, the sample holds around 28,000 clones, and approximately 85% of those were seen once. Around 29% of the sample rests with the top ten. With regard to this clone: The specificity of this receptor is unknown. The input lacks base qualities; no much larger clone sits a single base away.

Sequences MNHNY (CDR1) and SVGAGI (CDR2) are obtained from the germline V gene (reference sequence). V and J lose 5 bases and 0 bases, and a span of 8 bases separates them. From the cysteine through the phenylalanine, the CDR3 covers 13 amino acids. Left in the record is the CDR3 DNA by itself, 39 bases read in frame from the first base. Sequenced here: peripheral blood, sampled from a patient treated with photon-based radiotherapy. Here the chain combines TRBV6-6 and TRBJ2-7; too little of a D gene remains to name it. This TCR derives from a man over 45 with gastric cancer. The DNA sequence reads TGTGCCAGCAGTATCCCCTACTCCTACGAGCAGTACTTC. Its protein product is CASSIPYSYEQYF.